The 18 T cell receptor beta chains listed next were all sequenced from one sample in a study of beta chain features in type 1 diabetes. As every portion of the isolated RNA was reverse transcribed, the sequencing read expressed TCRB transcripts. Method: immunoSEQ multiplex PCR; TCRdb's copy keeps in-frame clones and lacks some. The sample has 330,000 or so clones; 20% are singletons. Sequenced sample: naive CD4+ T cells from blood. The receptor set was obtained from a woman under 30 in good health.

The V and J genes are TRBV5-4 and TRBJ2-7; a possible D gene is TRBD2 (6 bases). Germline lookup yields CDR1 SGHNT and CDR2 YYREEE (reference sequence). The ends were cut back, 2 bases at V and 1 base at J, with 10 bases in the middle. The length of the CDR3 is 14 residues. CDR3 sequence (DNA): TGTGCCAGCAGCTTAGCGGGCTTGTCCTACGAGCAGTACTTC. Residues: CASSLAGLSYEQYF. Filled out from reference TRBV5-4 and TRBJ2-7, the complete variable domain reads ETGVTQSPTHLIKTRGQQVTLRCSSQSGHNTVSWYQQALGQGPQFIFQYYREEENGRGNFPPRFSGLQFPNYSSELNVNALELDDSALYLCASSLAGLSYEQYFGPGTRLTVT.

The V and J genes are TRBV4-2 and TRBJ1-1, with TRBD1 identical over 8 bases. The CDR3 consists of 14 residues. Trimming took 5 bases from V and 0 from J; bases not matched to a gene: 2. Germline V gives CDR1 LGHNA, CDR2 YNFKEQ. DNA of the CDR3: TGTGCCAGCAGCAACAGGGGGATGAACACTGAAGCTTTCTTT. As protein: CASSNRGMNTEAFF.

About this clone: This specimen includes other DNA sequences encoding the same CDR3. The chain uses TRBV18 and TRBJ2-7, with TRBD2 as a possible D gene (6 bases). CDR3 length: 11 amino acids. V was cut by 2 bases and J by 7 bases, with 6 bases left in between. CDR1 is KGHSH and CDR2 is LQKENI in the germline V gene. CDR3 region: CASSPGGEQYF. CDR3 sequence (DNA): TGTGCCAGCTCACCAGGAGGGGAGCAGTACTTC.

The chain links TRBV4-1 to TRBJ1-2; 10 bases line up with TRBD1. Germline V gives CDR1 MGHRA, CDR2 YSYEKL. This CDR3 is built from 14 residues. V lost 1 base to trimming and J lost 6 bases; unmatched junction nucleotides: 2. CDR3 protein: CASSQGDRGHGYTF. The CDR3 DNA is TGCGCCAGCAGCCAAGGGGACAGGGGCCATGGCTACACCTTC.

This clone was seen a handful of times. This chain uses TRBV20-1 with TRBJ2-7; D uncertain. Germline CDR1 reads DFQATT; CDR2 reads SNEGSKA (reference sequence). The CDR3 has 11 amino acids. Trimming stripped 4 bases from V and 6 bases from J, with 10 bases between. CDR3 region: CSAIDMSEQYF. The CDR3 DNA reads as TGCAGTGCTATTGACATGAGCGAGCAGTACTTC.

This clone was counted a few times. The gene calls are TRBV7-8 and TRBJ2-5; no clear D. The V gene lost 0 bases and the J gene lost 1 base, with 12 bases spanning the gap. The length of the CDR3 is 16 residues. The germline gives CDR1 SGHVS, CDR2 FQNEAQ. The CDR3 DNA reads as TGTGCCAGCAGCTTAGCCCGGATTAGCACCCAAGAGACCCAGTACTTC. It is translated as CASSLARISTQETQYF.

Only a few counts were recorded for this clone. Other nucleotide sequences from this sample produce the same CDR3. The chain carries TRBV9 and TRBJ1-2; D unresolved. The germline gives CDR1 SGDLS, CDR2 YYNGEE. The CDR3 has 13 residues. V lost 0 bases, J lost 8 bases, and 11 bases lay in between. CDR3: CASSVDEGYGYTF. CDR3 nucleotides: TGTGCCAGCAGCGTAGATGAGGGTTACGGCTACACCTTC.

The rearrangement links TRBV30 to TRBJ1-2; tentative D call: TRBD1 (5 bases). CDR3 size: 12 residues. The germline V gene has CDR1 GTSNPN and CDR2 SVGIG (reference sequence). The CDR3 region is CALGRGTHGYTF. As DNA, the CDR3 is TGTGCTCTCGGCCGGGGGACCCATGGCTACACCTTC.

This chain links TRBV7-6 with TRBJ2-5; 7 bases match TRBD1. This CDR3 contains 18 residues. V was clipped by 1 base and J by 3 bases; unmatched bases: 14. Germline CDR1 is SGHVS and CDR2 is FNYEAQ. The CDR3 is CASSLVGTLITGEETQYF. Here the CDR3 DNA reads TGTGCCAGCAGCTTAGTGGGCACCTTAATAACAGGGGAAGAGACCCAGTACTTC.

The chain uses TRBV25-1 and TRBJ2-1; TRBD1 matches 7 bases. After removal of 3 bases from V and 3 bases from J, the junction contained 8 bases not matched to a gene. There are 16 residues in the CDR3. Per the germline V gene, CDR1 is MGHDK and CDR2 is SYGVNS. In DNA, the CDR3 is TGTGCCAGCAGTGATAGAACAGGGGCCGTCTACAATGAGCAGTTCTTC. Its translation: CASSDRTGAVYNEQFF.

This clone was seen a handful of times. This chain links TRBV7-2 with TRBJ2-3; tentative D call: TRBD2 (5 bases). The CDR3 extends over 12 amino acids. V was cut by 4 bases and J by 4 bases, with 6 bases left in between. Looked up from germline, CDR1 is SGHTA and CDR2 is FQGNSA. CDR3 protein: CASSSGSDTQYF. In nucleotides, the CDR3 is TGTGCCAGCAGCTCGGGATCAGATACGCAGTATTTT.

This clone was seen only a few times. The chain couples TRBV5-1 to TRBJ1-6; 7 nucleotides align to TRBD1. CDR3 length equals 16 residues. Germline-derived CDR1 and CDR2 are SGHRS and YFSETQ. Trimming cost V 0 bases and J 4 bases; bases outside gene matches: 4. DNA for the CDR3: TGCGCCAGCAGCTTGGAGGTGGGACAGTATAATTCACCCCTCCACTTT. This sequence encodes CASSLEVGQYNSPLHF.

The chain has TRBV2 and TRBJ1-4; D unresolved. The CDR3 has 11 amino acids. The V and J ends lost 6 bases and 12 bases respectively, with 11 bases between them. Per the germline V gene, CDR1 is SNHLY and CDR2 is FYNNEI. CDR3 sequence (DNA): TGTGCCAGCAGCCTATCAGAGGAACTGTTTTTT. Translated: CASSLSEELFF.

V gene TRBV18 combines with J gene TRBJ2-3; 13 bases fit TRBD2. Germline lookup yields CDR1 KGHSH and CDR2 LQKENI. This CDR3 is built from 16 residues. V shed 2 bases, J shed 2 bases, and the junction held 1 base outside the gene matches. In DNA, the CDR3 is TGTGCCAGCTCACCAGGACTAGCGGGGGTCACAGATACGCAGTATTTT. Translated, it gives CASSPGLAGVTDTQYF.

This sequence joins TRBV29-1 and TRBJ2-5; possibly TRBD1 for D (6 bases). The CDR3 runs 13 residues. In germline, CDR1 is SQVTM, CDR2 ANQGSEA. Trimming left V 7 bases short and J 3 bases short, with 15 bases between. CDR3 in amino acids: CSASSTGKETQYF. The CDR3 nucleotides read TGCAGCGCCTCCTCGACAGGAAAAGAGACCCAGTACTTC.

This clone has more than one count but fewer than ten. This chain links TRBV4-1 with TRBJ2-2; TRBD2 aligns across 8 bases. Trimming took 4 bases from V and 2 from J; bases not matched to a gene: 6. In germline, CDR1 is MGHRA, CDR2 YSYEKL. The CDR3 loop spans 16 amino acids. CDR3 in DNA: TGCGCCAGCAGCCCTTTAGCGGGATTCAACACCGGGGAGCTGTTTTTT. This gives the protein CASSPLAGFNTGELFF.

The chain joins TRBV14 to TRBJ1-2; no clear D gene. Trimming shortened V by 8 bases and J by 2 bases, and 15 bases separated the two germline ends. The CDR3 consists of 14 residues. Germline V gene sequence: CDR1 SGHDN, CDR2 FVKESK. CDR3 DNA sequence: TGTGCCAGCTCGACTGGTGGAGCCAACTATGGCTACACCTTC. It codes for CASSTGGANYGYTF.

The genes are TRBV18 and TRBJ1-1; D is uncertain. Germline assignment: CDR1 KGHSH and CDR2 LQKENI. Trimming removed 2 bases from V and 1 base from J, with 11 bases in between. CDR3 length equals 15 residues. DNA of the CDR3: TGTGCCAGCTCACCAAATAGCGTAGCGAACACTGAAGCTTTCTTT. Amino acids: CASSPNSVANTEAFF.